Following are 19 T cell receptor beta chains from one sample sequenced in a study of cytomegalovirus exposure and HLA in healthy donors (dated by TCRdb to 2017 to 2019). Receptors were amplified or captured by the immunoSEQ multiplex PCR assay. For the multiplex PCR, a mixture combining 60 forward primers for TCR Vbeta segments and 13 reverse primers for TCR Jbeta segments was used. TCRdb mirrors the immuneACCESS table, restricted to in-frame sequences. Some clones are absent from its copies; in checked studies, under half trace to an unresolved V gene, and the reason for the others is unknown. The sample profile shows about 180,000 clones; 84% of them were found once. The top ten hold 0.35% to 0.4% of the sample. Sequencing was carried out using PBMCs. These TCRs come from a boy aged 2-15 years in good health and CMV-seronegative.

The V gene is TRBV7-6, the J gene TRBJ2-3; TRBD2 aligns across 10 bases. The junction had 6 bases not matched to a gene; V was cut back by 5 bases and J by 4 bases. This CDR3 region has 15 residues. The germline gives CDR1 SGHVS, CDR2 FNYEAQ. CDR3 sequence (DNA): TGTGCCAGCAGCCCGACTAGCGGGTTGGCAGATACGCAGTATTTT. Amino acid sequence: CASSPTSGLADTQYF.

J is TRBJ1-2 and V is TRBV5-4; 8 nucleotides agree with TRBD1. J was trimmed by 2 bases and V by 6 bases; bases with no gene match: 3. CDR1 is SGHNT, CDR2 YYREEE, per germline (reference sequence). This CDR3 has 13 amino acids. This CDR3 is CASTRQGNYGYTF. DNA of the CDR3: TGTGCCAGCACCCGACAGGGGAACTATGGCTACACCTTC.

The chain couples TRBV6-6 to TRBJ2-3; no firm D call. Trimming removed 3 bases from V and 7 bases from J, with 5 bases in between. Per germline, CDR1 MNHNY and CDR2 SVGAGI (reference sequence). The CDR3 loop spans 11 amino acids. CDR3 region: CASSYQNTQYF. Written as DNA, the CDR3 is TGTGCCAGCAGTTATCAAAATACGCAGTATTTT.

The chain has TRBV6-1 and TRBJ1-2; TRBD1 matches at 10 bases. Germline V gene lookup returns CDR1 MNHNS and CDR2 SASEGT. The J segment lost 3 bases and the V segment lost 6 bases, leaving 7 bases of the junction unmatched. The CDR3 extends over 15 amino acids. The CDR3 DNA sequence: TGTGCCAGCAGGCAACGACAGGGGGCGTACTATGGCTACACCTTC. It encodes CASRQRQGAYYGYTF.

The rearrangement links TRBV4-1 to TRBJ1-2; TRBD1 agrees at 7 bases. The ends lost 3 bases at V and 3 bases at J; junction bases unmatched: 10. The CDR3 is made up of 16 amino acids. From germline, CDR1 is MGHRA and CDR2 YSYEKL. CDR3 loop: CASSQRWDSGDYGYTF. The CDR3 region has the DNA TGCGCCAGCAGCCAGCGATGGGACAGCGGAGACTATGGCTACACCTTC.

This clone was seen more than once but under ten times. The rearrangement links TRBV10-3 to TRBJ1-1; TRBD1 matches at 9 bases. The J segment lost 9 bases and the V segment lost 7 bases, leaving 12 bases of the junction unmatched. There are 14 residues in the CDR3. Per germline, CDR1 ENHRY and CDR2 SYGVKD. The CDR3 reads CAIKNPGQGDKAFF. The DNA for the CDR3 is TGTGCCATCAAAAACCCGGGACAGGGCGATAAAGCTTTCTTT.

The CDR3 DNA reads TGTGCCAGCAGCCAAGATAGCCAGGGGGCATTAGTAGAGACCCAGTACTTC. Protein: CASSQDSQGALVETQYF. The chain employs TRBV4-2 and TRBJ2-5, with 8 bases identical to TRBD1. This CDR3 has 17 residues. Germline V gene lookup returns CDR1 LGHNA and CDR2 YNFKEQ. V lost 0 bases, J lost 4 bases, and 10 bases stayed unmatched.

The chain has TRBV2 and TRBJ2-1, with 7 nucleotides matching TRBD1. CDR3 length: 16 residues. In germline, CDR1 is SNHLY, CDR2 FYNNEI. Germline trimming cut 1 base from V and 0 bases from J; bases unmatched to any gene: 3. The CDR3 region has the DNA TGTGCCAGCAGTGAAGGAGGGGACAGCTCCTACAATGAGCAGTTCTTC. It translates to CASSEGGDSSYNEQFF.

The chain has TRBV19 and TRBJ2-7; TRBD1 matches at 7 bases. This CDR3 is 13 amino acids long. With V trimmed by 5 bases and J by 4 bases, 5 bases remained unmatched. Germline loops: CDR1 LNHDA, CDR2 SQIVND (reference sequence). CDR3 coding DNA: TGTGCCAGTAGTTTCTACAGGGGTTACGAGCAGTACTTC. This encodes CASSFYRGYEQYF.

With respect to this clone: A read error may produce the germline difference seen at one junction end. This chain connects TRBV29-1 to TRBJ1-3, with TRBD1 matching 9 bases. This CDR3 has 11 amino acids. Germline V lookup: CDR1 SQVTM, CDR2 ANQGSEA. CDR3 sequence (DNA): TGCAGCGTTGAAGATAGGGGACAGGGCTCTTTT. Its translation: CSVEDRGQGSF.

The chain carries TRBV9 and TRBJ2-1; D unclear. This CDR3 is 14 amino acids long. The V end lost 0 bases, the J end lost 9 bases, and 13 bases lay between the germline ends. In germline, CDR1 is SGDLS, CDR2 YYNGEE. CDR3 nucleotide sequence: TGTGCCAGCAGCGTAGTATCCCGCGCACCTGAGCAGTTCTTC. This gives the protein CASSVVSRAPEQFF.

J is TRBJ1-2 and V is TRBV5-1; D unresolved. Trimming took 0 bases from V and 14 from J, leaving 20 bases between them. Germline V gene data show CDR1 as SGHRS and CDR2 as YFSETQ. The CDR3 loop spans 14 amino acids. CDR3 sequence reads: CASSLEAEGRRLTF. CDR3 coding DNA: TGCGCCAGCAGCTTGGAGGCAGAAGGAAGGAGACTTACCTTC.

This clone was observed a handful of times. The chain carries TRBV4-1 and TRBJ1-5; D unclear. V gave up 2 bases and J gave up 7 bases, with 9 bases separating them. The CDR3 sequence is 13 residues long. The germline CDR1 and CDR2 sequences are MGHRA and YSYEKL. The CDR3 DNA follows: TGCGCCAGCAGCCAACTTCCCCTCCAGCCCCAGCATTTT. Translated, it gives CASSQLPLQPQHF.

The chain's CDR3 is CASSSGSYSYNEQFF. CDR3 in DNA: TGTGCCAGCTCTTCCGGGTCATACTCATACAATGAGCAGTTCTTC. The J gene is TRBJ2-1, the V gene TRBV7-3; D is uncertain. This CDR3 region has 15 residues. The V gene lost 8 bases and the J gene lost 4 bases, with 18 bases spanning the gap. The germline V gene encodes CDR1 SGHTA and CDR2 FQGTGA.

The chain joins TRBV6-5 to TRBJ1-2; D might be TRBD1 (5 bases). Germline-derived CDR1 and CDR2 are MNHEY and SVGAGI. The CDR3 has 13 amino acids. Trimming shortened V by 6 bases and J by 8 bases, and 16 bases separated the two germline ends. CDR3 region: CASSNGGTGGYTF. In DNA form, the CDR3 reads TGTGCCAGCAGCAACGGGGGGACTGGAGGCTACACCTTC.

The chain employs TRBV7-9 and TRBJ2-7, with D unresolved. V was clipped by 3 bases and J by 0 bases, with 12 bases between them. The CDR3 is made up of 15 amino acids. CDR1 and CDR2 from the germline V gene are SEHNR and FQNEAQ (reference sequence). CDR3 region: CASSLVAGYSYEQYF. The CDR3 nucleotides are TGTGCCAGCAGCTTGGTTGCAGGTTACTCCTACGAGCAGTACTTC.

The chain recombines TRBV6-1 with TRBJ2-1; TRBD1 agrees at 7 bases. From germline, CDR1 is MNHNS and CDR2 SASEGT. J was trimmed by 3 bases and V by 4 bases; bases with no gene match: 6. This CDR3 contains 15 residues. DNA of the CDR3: TGTGCCAGCAGTGTTTACCGGGACAGCTACAATGAGCAGTTCTTC. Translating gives CASSVYRDSYNEQFF.

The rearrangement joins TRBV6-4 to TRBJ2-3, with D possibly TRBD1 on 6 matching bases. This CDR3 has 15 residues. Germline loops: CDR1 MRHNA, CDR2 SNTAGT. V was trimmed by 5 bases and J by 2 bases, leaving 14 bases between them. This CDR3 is CASSKGVTFTDTQYF. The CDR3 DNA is TGTGCCAGCAGTAAGGGGGTAACCTTCACAGATACGCAGTATTTT.

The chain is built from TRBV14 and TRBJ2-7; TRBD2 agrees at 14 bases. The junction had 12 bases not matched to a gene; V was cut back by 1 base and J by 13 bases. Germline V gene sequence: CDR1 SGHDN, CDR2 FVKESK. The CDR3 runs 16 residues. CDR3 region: CASSQGVLRLAGGLYF. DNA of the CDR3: TGTGCCAGCAGCCAAGGGGTGCTGAGACTAGCGGGAGGGCTCTACTTC.